These T cell receptor beta chains were read from a single sample in a study of shared clonotypes between healthy human individuals. Produced via immunoSEQ multiplex PCR; TCRdb's table is partial and in-frame only. This table holds about 2 million clones, 90% to 95% found once. Sequencing was performed on naive CD4+ T cells sorted from blood. Receptors were obtained from a man between 18 and 35 years old in good health. The CDR3 runs from the conserved cysteine through the conserved F or W.

v_gene	j_gene	CDR3aa
TRBV23-1	TRBJ1-5	CASSQSESGVNNQPQHF
TRBV25-1	TRBJ1-3	CASSELTGASGNTIYF
TRBV7-6	TRBJ1-3	CASSLQGTGNTIYF
TRBV19	TRBJ1-5	CASSIWTDSNQPQHF
TRBV6-5	TRBJ2-1	CASSSGGTGYNEQFF
TRBV15	TRBJ2-5	CATRARGAGQETQYF
TRBV19	TRBJ1-5	CASSIDSRPYSNQPQHF
TRBV2	TRBJ1-2	CASRYRETNYGYTF
TRBV6-1	TRBJ2-1	CASSEAWAAGRQFF
TRBV18	TRBJ2-7	CASSPPFVGKSYEQYF
TRBV19	TRBJ2-1	CASTPGQGYNEQFF